The entry below gives a single T cell receptor beta chain sequence along with its context. CDR1 MDHEN and CDR2 SYDVKM come from the germline V gene. V was shortened by 3 bases and J by 10 bases, with 16 bases between the two germline ends. The CDR3 extends over 15 amino acids. Methods used by the authors: Estimated nucleated cell counts came from reference gene primer amplification. The method was immunoSEQ multiplex PCR; TCRdb's version includes in-frame clones alone and lacks a portion of them. The V and J calls and clone size come from that table; D and trimming were worked out from the DNA. This sample has roughly 250,000 clones, with about 85% found just once. The record originates from a study of blood T cell repertoires in COVID-19. Overall study context: There were acute and convalescent COVID-19 samples, and they came from the United States, Italy and Spain.

This TCR came from a human donor with COVID-19, enrolled during active disease. The donor label of this sample is uncertain. Sequenced input: peripheral blood. This chain connects TRBV28 to TRBJ1-6, with D perhaps TRBD1 (6 bases). CDR3 region: CASSFTRQVPSPLHF. DNA of the CDR3: TGTGCCAGCAGTTTCACGCGACAGGTTCCATCACCCCTCCACTTT.